One sample yielded the 27 T cell receptor beta chains listed below, sequenced in a study of blood T cell repertoires in COVID-19. Using immunoSEQ multiplex PCR, the repertoire was profiled, and TCRdb retains in-frame clones only, with some absent. The sample yields 150,000 or so clones, around four fifths seen once. The specimen sequenced was peripheral blood. The receptors stem from a human donor in a cohort sampled during active COVID-19.

This chain connects TRBV4-3 to TRBJ1-5, with D tentatively TRBD1 (5 bases). Germline V gives CDR1 LGHNA, CDR2 YSLEER. CDR3 length equals 13 residues. V was clipped by 1 base and J by 4 bases, with 5 bases between them. The CDR3 loop reads CASSQAGNQPQHF. DNA of the CDR3: TGCGCCAGCAGCCAAGCAGGGAATCAGCCCCAGCATTTT.

CDR3 protein: CASSQGLGGSYEQYF. The CDR3 DNA is TGTGCCAGCAGCCAAGGACTGGGGGGGTCCTACGAGCAGTACTTC. The chain carries TRBV7-9 and TRBJ2-7; TRBD2 aligns across 7 bases. CDR3 size: 15 residues. J lost 1 base, V lost 5 bases, and 8 bases had no gene match. Germline V lookup: CDR1 SEHNR, CDR2 FQNEAQ (reference sequence).

The V and J genes are TRBV5-1 and TRBJ1-1; no firm D call. The CDR3 contains 17 residues. V lost 0 bases and J 0 bases, leaving 15 bases between the germline ends. Germline CDR1 SGHRS, CDR2 YFSETQ. CDR3 sequence (DNA): TGCGCCAGCAGCTTGGTTCCTAAAGCGGTTGTGAACACTGAAGCTTTCTTT. Translating it yields CASSLVPKAVVNTEAFF.

The DNA for the CDR3 is TGTGCCAGCAGTCTGACTAGCGGGACCCGGGGCAATGAGCAGTTCTTC. Translating it yields CASSLTSGTRGNEQFF. This chain uses TRBV28 with TRBJ2-1; 11 positions match TRBD2. The V gene's germline CDR1 is MDHEN and CDR2 SYDVKM. The trim removed 5 bases at V and 6 bases at J, leaving 9 bases unmatched. The CDR3 runs 16 residues.

This clone was detected only once. The V and J genes are TRBV3-1 (or the pseudogene TRBV3-2) and TRBJ2-1; 9 bases line up with TRBD1. Germline lookup yields CDR1 LGHDT and CDR2 YNNKEL (reference sequence). The CDR3 extends over 17 amino acids. V trimming: 1 base; J trimming: 5 bases; junction bases outside the gene matches: 9. The CDR3: CASSQVDRTGANNEQFF. The CDR3 nucleotides are TGTGCCAGCAGCCAAGTAGACCGGACAGGGGCCAACAATGAGCAGTTCTTC.

This clone has a handful of counts. V usage is TRBV28 and J usage is TRBJ1-2, with D possibly matching TRBD1 (6 bases). Trimming removed 4 bases from V and 4 bases from J, with 13 bases in between. The CDR3 contains 14 residues. CDR1 and CDR2 (germline): MDHEN, SYDVKM. In nucleotides, the CDR3 is TGTGCCAGCAGTTCCCGGGACACCTTCTATGGCTACACCTTC. Translating it yields CASSSRDTFYGYTF.

The chain couples TRBV7-6 to TRBJ2-7, with D perhaps matching TRBD1 (5 bases). CDR1 is SGHVS and CDR2 is FNYEAQ in the germline V gene. Trimming cost V 1 base and J 7 bases, with 17 bases left between them. CDR3 size: 15 residues. This CDR3 is CASSLGGAGLSEQYF. CDR3 bases: TGTGCCAGCAGCTTAGGTGGGGCAGGGCTGTCGGAGCAGTACTTC.

The chain has TRBV3-1 (or the pseudogene TRBV3-2) and TRBJ2-7, with TRBD2 matching over 9 bases. The CDR3 extends over 14 amino acids. Germline V gives CDR1 LGHDT, CDR2 YNNKEL (reference sequence). Germline trimming cut 1 base from V and 3 bases from J; bases unmatched to any gene: 1. The CDR3 sequence is CASSQVSGSYEQYF. The CDR3 nucleotides are TGTGCCAGCAGCCAAGTTAGCGGGAGCTACGAGCAGTACTTC.

This chain links TRBV5-4 with TRBJ2-1; 11 bases are a match to TRBD1. From germline, CDR1 is SGHNT and CDR2 YYREEE (reference sequence). The CDR3 has 17 amino acids. Trimming cost V 0 bases and J 10 bases; bases outside gene matches: 12. CDR3: CASSLGLSGQGVVEQFF. CDR3 DNA sequence: TGTGCCAGCAGCTTGGGTCTTTCGGGACAGGGGGTTGTGGAGCAGTTCTTC.

The V gene is TRBV4-3, the J gene TRBJ2-5; TRBD1 matches at 7 bases. Germline CDR1 reads LGHNA; CDR2 reads YSLEER. There are 13 residues in the CDR3. Trimming cost V 5 bases and J 5 bases; bases outside gene matches: 5. The CDR3 is CASSTRQGETQYF. The CDR3 coding sequence is TGCGCCAGCAGCACCCGACAGGGTGAGACCCAGTACTTC.

This clone was observed once. V is TRBV18 and J is TRBJ1-2; D may be TRBD1 (6 bases). The CDR3 runs 15 residues. Germline lookup yields CDR1 KGHSH and CDR2 LQKENI. The V end was cut by 6 bases, the J end by 5 bases, with 19 bases between. Here the CDR3 DNA reads TGTGCCAGCTCGGGGGGGCAGGCGGCGTTTTATGGCTACACCTTC. It codes for CASSGGQAAFYGYTF.

This clone was detected once. The V gene is TRBV2, the J gene TRBJ1-2, with TRBD1 matching 7 bases. The CDR3 loop spans 14 amino acids. V lost 5 bases and J lost 8; bases outside the gene matches: 11. CDR1 is SNHLY and CDR2 is FYNNEI in the germline V gene. This chain's CDR3 is CASSRQGLMDGYTF. CDR3 in DNA: TGTGCCAGCAGTCGACAGGGCCTTATGGACGGCTACACCTTC.

This sequence joins TRBV7-9 and TRBJ2-5; unclear D gene. With 7 bases removed from V and 5 bases from J, the gap between germline ends came to 8 bases. Germline V lookup: CDR1 SEHNR, CDR2 FQNEAQ (reference sequence). The CDR3 sequence is 11 residues long. CDR3 bases: TGTGCCAGCACCCCCCGGGAGACCCAGTACTTC. The encoded protein is CASTPRETQYF.

The V and J genes are TRBV19 and TRBJ2-1; 9 nucleotides match TRBD1. The germline V gene has CDR1 LNHDA and CDR2 SQIVND (reference sequence). V lost 8 bases and J lost 6; bases outside the gene matches: 5. This CDR3 has 13 amino acids. The CDR3 spells CASAPTGGNEQFF. In DNA, the CDR3 is TGTGCCAGTGCCCCGACAGGGGGCAATGAGCAGTTCTTC. The whole variable domain, filled in from reference TRBV19 and TRBJ2-1, reads DGGITQSPKYLFRKEGQNVTLSCEQNLNHDAMYWYRQDPGQGLRLIYYSQIVNDFQKGDIAEGYSVSREKKESFPLTVTSAQKNPTAFYLCASAPTGGNEQFFGPGTRLTVL.

The V gene is TRBV29-1, the J gene TRBJ1-2, with a tentative D call TRBD1 (5 bases). The CDR3 totals 13 residues. V gave up 3 bases and J gave up 4 bases, with 12 bases separating them. The germline CDR1 and CDR2 sequences are SQVTM and ANQGSEA. The CDR3 sequence: CSVEGGLGYGYTF. CDR3 bases: TGCAGCGTTGAGGGGGGATTGGGCTATGGCTACACCTTC.

Points on this clone: One junction end does not reproduce the germline sequence, and a read error may be involved. The chain employs TRBV7-8 and TRBJ2-2; 11 bases match TRBD1. Germline V lookup: CDR1 SGHVS, CDR2 FQNEAQ. This CDR3 has 18 residues. Here the CDR3 reads CASSVAGQGARDTGELFF. DNA for the CDR3: TGTGCCAGCAGCGTAGCCGGACAGGGGGCGCGGGACACCGGGGAGCTGTTTTTT.

This chain joins TRBV6-6 and TRBJ1-2, with D perhaps TRBD1 (5 bases). Germline loops: CDR1 MNHNY, CDR2 SVGAGI (reference sequence). CDR3 size: 15 residues. The V and J ends lost 2 bases and 1 base respectively, with 11 bases between them. The CDR3 sequence is CASSYKWGGNYGYTF. CDR3 bases: TGTGCCAGCAGTTACAAGTGGGGGGGTAACTATGGCTACACCTTC.

The chain couples TRBV7-2 to TRBJ1-6; 10 bases fit TRBD1. The V segment lost 3 bases and the J segment 10 bases; nucleotides outside the gene matches: 6. The CDR3 spans 15 residues. Germline CDR1 SGHTA, CDR2 FQGNSA. The CDR3 DNA reads TGTGCCAGCAGCTTGTGGACAGGGGGGGACTCACCCCTCCACTTT. Its translation is CASSLWTGGDSPLHF. Variable domain in full (rest from reference TRBV7-2 and TRBJ1-6): GAGVSQSPSNKVTEKGKDVELRCDPISGHTALYWYRQSLGQGLEFLIYFQGNSAPDKSGLPSDRFSAERTGGSVSTLTIQRTQQEDSAVYLCASSLWTGGDSPLHFGNGTRLTVT.

This clone was seen just once. This chain connects TRBV5-5 to TRBJ1-5; D uncertain. Trimming shortened V by 4 bases and J by 5 bases, and 7 bases separated the two germline ends. In germline, CDR1 is SGHKS, CDR2 YYEKEE (reference sequence). CDR3 length: 12 amino acids. CDR3 coding DNA: TGTGCCAGCAGCATCGGGGATCAGCCCCAGCATTTT. This gives the protein CASSIGDQPQHF.

The J gene is TRBJ1-2, the V gene TRBV3-1 (or the pseudogene TRBV3-2); D remains unclear. The V gene lost 5 bases and the J gene lost 1 base, with 8 bases spanning the gap. There are 13 residues in the CDR3. The germline CDR1 and CDR2 sequences are LGHDT and YNNKEL (reference sequence). CDR3 DNA: TGTGCCAGCAGCATACAGAGTAACTATGGCTACACCTTC. Translation: CASSIQSNYGYTF.

The chain combines TRBV6-5 with TRBJ1-2; 9 bases are a match to TRBD1. Germline-derived CDR1 and CDR2 are MNHEY and SVGAGI. This CDR3 comprises 15 residues. With 6 bases clipped from V and 3 bases from J, the junction kept 8 bases outside the gene matches. This chain's CDR3 is CASREGTGRDYGYTF. The CDR3 DNA is TGTGCCAGCAGGGAGGGGACAGGGCGGGACTATGGCTACACCTTC.

The gene calls are TRBV5-6 and TRBJ1-1; 9 nucleotides align to TRBD1. Germline CDR1 SGHDT, CDR2 YYEEEE. Trimming cost V 0 bases and J 0 bases; bases outside gene matches: 0. CDR3 length equals 15 residues. CDR3 in DNA: TGTGCCAGCAGCTTGGGACAGGGGGTGAACACTGAAGCTTTCTTT. It is translated as CASSLGQGVNTEAFF. Looking up the rest from reference TRBV5-6 and TRBJ1-1 gives the full variable domain: DAGVTQSPTHLIKTRGQQVTLRCSPKSGHDTVSWYQQALGQGPQFIFQYYEEEERQRGNFPDRFSGHQFPNYSSELNVNALLLGDSALYLCASSLGQGVNTEAFFGQGTRLTVV.

The chain joins TRBV4-1 to TRBJ1-4; TRBD1 matches 9 bases. CDR3 length: 18 residues. Losses at the gene ends were 4 bases for V and 2 bases for J; bases not matched to a gene: 11. CDR1 is MGHRA and CDR2 is YSYEKL in the germline V gene. The CDR3, as DNA: TGCGCCAGCAGCCGAACTCCGGGACAGGGTACCACTAATGAAAAACTGTTTTTT. As protein: CASSRTPGQGTTNEKLFF.

CDR3 nucleotide sequence: TGCGCCAGCAGCCCCGACAGGGACTATGGCTACACCTTC. This sequence encodes CASSPDRDYGYTF. The chain is built from TRBV5-1 and TRBJ1-2; 7 bases align to TRBD1. The V and J ends lost 4 bases and 3 bases, in that order; junction bases with no gene match: 3. Germline loops: CDR1 SGHRS, CDR2 YFSETQ. CDR3 size: 13 residues.

This chain joins TRBV6-4 and TRBJ2-7; possibly TRBD1 for D (5 bases). The CDR3 has 14 amino acids. Trimming shortened V by 1 base and J by 7 bases, and 14 bases separated the two germline ends. Germline V gene sequence: CDR1 MRHNA, CDR2 SNTAGT. The CDR3 loop reads CASSDWTPHLEQYF. The CDR3 DNA reads TGTGCCAGCAGTGACTGGACACCTCACCTGGAGCAGTACTTC.

V gene TRBV5-6 combines with J gene TRBJ2-5; D is perhaps TRBD2 (5 bases). V was clipped by 1 base and J by 4 bases, with 11 bases between them. Per germline, CDR1 SGHDT and CDR2 YYEEEE. This CDR3 is 14 amino acids long. CDR3 protein: CASSLRAALETQYF. CDR3 nucleotide sequence: TGTGCCAGCAGCTTGCGAGCGGCCTTAGAGACCCAGTACTTC.

The J gene is TRBJ2-7, the V gene TRBV5-6, with D perhaps TRBD1 (5 bases). This CDR3 spans 14 amino acids. With 2 bases removed from V and 2 bases from J, the gap between germline ends came to 11 bases. CDR1 and CDR2 (germline): SGHDT, YYEEEE. The DNA of the CDR3 is TGTGCCAGCAGCTTAAGACAGCCTCCCTACGAGCAGTACTTC. This codes for CASSLRQPPYEQYF.